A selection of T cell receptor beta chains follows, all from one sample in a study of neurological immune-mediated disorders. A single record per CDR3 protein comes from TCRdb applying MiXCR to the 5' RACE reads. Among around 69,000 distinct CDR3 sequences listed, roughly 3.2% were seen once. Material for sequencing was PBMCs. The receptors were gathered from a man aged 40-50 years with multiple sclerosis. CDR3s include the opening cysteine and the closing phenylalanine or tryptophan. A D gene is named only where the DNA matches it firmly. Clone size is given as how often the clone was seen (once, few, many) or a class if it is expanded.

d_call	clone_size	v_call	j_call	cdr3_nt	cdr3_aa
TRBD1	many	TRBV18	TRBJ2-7	TGTGCCAGCTCACCGGGACAGGCGCCCTCCTTTTACGAGCAGTACTTC	CASSPGQAPSFYEQYF
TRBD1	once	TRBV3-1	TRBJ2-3	TGTGCCAGCAGCCCATTAGGATGGACAGGGGGAAGGAAGAGCACAGATACGCAGTATTTT	CASSPLGWTGGRKSTDTQYF
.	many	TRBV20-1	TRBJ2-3	TGCAGTGCTAGAGCGGGGGCTAGCACAGATACGCAGTATTTT	CSARAGASTDTQYF
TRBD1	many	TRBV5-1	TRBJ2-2	TGCGCCAGCAGCGACGGACAGGGATTAACCGGGGAGCTGTTTTTT	CASSDGQGLTGELFF
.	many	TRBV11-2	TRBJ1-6	TGTGCCAGCAGCTTAGCCCCAAGGAAGAGCTCCTATAATTCACCCCTCCACTTT	CASSLAPRKSSYNSPLHF
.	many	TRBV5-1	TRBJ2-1	TGCGCCAGCAGCTTGCTAAGTTCCAATGAGCAGTTCTTC	CASSLLSSNEQFF
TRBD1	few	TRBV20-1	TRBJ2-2	TGCAGTGCTAGAGGGACAGGGGGGACCGGGGAGCTGTTTTTT	CSARGTGGTGELFF
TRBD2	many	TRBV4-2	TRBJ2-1	TGTGCCAGCAGCCAAGGTACTAGCGGGGTCAACAATGAGCAGTTCTTC	CASSQGTSGVNNEQFF
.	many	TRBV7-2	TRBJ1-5	TGTGCCAGCAGCTTTCCAAGTGGACAGCCCCAGCATTTT	CASSFPSGQPQHF
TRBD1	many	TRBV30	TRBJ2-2	TGTGCCTGGACGGGACAGCGCACCGGGGAGCTGTTTTTT	CAWTGQRTGELFF
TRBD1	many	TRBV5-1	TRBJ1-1	TGCGCCAGCAGCTTGGTTCGGGACAGGAACACTGAAGCTTTCTTT	CASSLVRDRNTEAFF
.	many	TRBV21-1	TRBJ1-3	.	CASSKSFFGSGNTIYF
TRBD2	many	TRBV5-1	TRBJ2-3	TGCGCCAGCAGCTTGGTGGGACTAGCGGGGGATACGCAGTATTTT	CASSLVGLAGDTQYF
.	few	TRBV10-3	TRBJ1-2	TGTGCCATCAGTGCCCCTAGCAATATTAACTATGGCTACACCTTC	CAISAPSNINYGYTF
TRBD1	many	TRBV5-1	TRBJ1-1	TGCGCCAGCAGCTTGGCCGACAGGGAGCACACTGAAGCTTTCTTT	CASSLADREHTEAFF
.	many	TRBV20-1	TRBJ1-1	TGCAGTGCTAGAGCTCCGCACCGGAACACTGAAGCTTTCTTT	CSARAPHRNTEAFF
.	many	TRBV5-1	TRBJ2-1	TGCGCCAGCAGGGAGGGGGGGGCCAGCTCCTACAATGAGCAGTTCTTC	CASREGGASSYNEQFF
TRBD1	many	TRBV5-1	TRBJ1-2	TGCGCCAGCACCCCGACAGGGATGGGCTATGGCTACACCTTC	CASTPTGMGYGYTF